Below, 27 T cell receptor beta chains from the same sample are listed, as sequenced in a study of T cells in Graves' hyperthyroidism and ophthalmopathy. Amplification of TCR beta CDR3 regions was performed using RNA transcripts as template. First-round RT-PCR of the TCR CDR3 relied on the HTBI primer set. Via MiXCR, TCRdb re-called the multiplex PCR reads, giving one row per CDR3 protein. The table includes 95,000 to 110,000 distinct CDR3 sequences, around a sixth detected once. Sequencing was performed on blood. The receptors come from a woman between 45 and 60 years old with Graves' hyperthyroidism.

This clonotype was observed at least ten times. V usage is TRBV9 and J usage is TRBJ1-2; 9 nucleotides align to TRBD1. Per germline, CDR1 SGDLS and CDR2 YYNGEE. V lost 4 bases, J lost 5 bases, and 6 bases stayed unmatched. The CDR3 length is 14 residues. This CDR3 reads CASSTGTGLYGYTF. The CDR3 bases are TGTGCCAGCAGCACAGGGACAGGGTTGTATGGCTACACCTTC.

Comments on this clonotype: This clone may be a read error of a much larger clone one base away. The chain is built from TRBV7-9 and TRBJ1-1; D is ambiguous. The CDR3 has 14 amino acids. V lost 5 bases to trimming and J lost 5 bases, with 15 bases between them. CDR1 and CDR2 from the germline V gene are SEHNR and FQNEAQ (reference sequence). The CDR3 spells CASSRIFERTEAFF. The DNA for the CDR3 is TGTGCCAGCAGCCGCATATTTGAGAGGACTGAAGCTTTCTTT.

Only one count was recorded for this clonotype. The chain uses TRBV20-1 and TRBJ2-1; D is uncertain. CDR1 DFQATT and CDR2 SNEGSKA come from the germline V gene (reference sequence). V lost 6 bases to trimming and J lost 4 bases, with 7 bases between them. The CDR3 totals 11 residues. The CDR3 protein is CSARAYNEQFF. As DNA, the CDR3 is TGCAGTGCCCGGGCGTACAATGAGCAGTTCTTC.

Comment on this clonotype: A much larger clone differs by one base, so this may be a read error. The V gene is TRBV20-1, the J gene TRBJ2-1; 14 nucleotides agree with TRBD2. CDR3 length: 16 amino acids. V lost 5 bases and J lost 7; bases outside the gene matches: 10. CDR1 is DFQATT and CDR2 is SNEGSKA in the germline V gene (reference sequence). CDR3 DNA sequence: TGCAGTGCTGGCGGGACCGGGACTAGCGGGGGAAATGAGCAGTTCTTC. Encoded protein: CSAGGTGTSGGNEQFF.

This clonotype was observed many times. CDR3 region: CATRQGGSGETQYF. The CDR3 DNA is TGTGCCACTAGACAGGGAGGATCGGGAGAGACCCAGTACTTC. V usage is TRBV11-1 and J usage is TRBJ2-5; possible D gene TRBD1, 7 bases. This CDR3 region has 14 residues. The ends were cut back, 10 bases at V and 4 bases at J, with 19 bases in the middle. Germline assignment: CDR1 SGHAT and CDR2 FQDESV (reference sequence). Variable domain in full (rest from reference TRBV11-1 and TRBJ2-5): EAEVAQSPRYKITEKSQAVAFWCDPISGHATLYWYRQILGQGPELLVQFQDESVVDDSQLPKDRFSAERLKGVDSTLKIQPAELGDSAMYLCATRQGGSGETQYFGPGTRLLVL.

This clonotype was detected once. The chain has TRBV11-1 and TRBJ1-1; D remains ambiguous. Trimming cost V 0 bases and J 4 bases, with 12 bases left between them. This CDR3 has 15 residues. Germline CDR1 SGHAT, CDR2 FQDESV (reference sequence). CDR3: CASSLAVGTVTEAFF. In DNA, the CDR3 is TGTGCCAGCAGCTTAGCGGTTGGCACCGTCACTGAAGCTTTCTTT.

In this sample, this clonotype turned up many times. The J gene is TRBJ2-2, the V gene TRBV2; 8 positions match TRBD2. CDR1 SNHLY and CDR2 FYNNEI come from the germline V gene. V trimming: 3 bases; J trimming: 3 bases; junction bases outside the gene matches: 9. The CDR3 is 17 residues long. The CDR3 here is CASSEAEREPDTGELFF. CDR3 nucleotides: TGTGCCAGCAGTGAGGCTGAGCGGGAGCCGGACACCGGGGAGCTGTTTTTT.

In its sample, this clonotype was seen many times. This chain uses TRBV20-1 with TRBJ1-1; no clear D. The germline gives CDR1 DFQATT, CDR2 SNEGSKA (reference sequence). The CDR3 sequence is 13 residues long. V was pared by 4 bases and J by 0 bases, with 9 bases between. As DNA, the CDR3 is TGCAGTGCTATGAAGGGAGTGAACACTGAAGCTTTCTTT. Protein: CSAMKGVNTEAFF.

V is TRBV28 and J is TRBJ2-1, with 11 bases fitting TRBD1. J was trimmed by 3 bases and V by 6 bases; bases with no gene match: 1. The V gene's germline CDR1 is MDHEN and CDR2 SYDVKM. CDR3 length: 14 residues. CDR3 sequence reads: CASRGTGGYNEQFF. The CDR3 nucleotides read TGTGCCAGCAGGGGGACAGGGGGCTACAATGAGCAGTTCTTC.

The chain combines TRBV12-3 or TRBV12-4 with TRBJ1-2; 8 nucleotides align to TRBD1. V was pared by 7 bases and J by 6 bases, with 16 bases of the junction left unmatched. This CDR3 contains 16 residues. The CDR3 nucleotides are TGTGCCAGCACCCAAAACTGGCAGGGGGCGAATGATGGCTACACCTTC. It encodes CASTQNWQGANDGYTF.

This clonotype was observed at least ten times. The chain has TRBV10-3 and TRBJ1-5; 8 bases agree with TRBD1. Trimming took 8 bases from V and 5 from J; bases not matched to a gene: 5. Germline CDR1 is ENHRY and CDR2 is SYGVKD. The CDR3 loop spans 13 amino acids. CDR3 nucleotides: TGTGCCATCCGGGACAGGTACGATCAGCCCCAGCATTTT. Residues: CAIRDRYDQPQHF.

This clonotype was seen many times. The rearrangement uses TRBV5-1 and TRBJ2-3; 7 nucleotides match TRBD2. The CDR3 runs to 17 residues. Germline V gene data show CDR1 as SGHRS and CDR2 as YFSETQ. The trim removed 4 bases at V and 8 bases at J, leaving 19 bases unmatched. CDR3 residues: CASSPRGAGNLRGTQYF. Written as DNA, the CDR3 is TGCGCCAGCAGCCCCCGTGGAGCGGGAAACCTCCGGGGTACGCAGTATTTT.

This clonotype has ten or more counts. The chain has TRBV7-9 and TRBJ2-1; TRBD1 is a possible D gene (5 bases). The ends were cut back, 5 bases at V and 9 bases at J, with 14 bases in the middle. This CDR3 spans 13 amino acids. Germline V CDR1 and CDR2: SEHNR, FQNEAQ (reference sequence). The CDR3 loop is CASSPARVTEQFF. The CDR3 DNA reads TGTGCCAGCAGCCCAGCCAGGGTCACTGAGCAGTTCTTC.

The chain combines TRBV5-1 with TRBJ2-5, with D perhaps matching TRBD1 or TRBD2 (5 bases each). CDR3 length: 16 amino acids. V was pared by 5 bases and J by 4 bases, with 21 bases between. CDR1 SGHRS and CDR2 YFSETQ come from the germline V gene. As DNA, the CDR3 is TGCGCCAGCAGTAAGAACCTCCCGGGGACCTTAGAGACCCAGTACTTC. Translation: CASSKNLPGTLETQYF.

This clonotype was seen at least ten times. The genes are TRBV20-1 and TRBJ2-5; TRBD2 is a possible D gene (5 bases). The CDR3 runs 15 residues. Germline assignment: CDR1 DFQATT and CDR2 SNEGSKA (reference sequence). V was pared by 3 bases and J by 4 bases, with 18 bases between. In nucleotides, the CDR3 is TGCAGTGCTAGCGACAATCGGGATTGGGCAGAGACCCAGTACTTC. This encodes CSASDNRDWAETQYF.

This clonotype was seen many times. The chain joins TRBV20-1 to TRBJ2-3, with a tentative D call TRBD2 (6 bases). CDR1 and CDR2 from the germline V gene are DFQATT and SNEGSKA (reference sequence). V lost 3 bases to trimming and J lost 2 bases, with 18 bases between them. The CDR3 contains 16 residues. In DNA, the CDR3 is TGCAGTGCTAGGGACGGGGCGGGGCAGCTCACAGATACGCAGTATTTT. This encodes CSARDGAGQLTDTQYF.

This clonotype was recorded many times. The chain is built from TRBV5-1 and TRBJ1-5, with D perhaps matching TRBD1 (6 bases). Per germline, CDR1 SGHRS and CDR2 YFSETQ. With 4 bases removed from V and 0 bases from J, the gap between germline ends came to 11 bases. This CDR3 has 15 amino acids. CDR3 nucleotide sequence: TGCGCCAGCAGCGTGGACAGTTATAGCAATCAGCCCCAGCATTTT. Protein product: CASSVDSYSNQPQHF.

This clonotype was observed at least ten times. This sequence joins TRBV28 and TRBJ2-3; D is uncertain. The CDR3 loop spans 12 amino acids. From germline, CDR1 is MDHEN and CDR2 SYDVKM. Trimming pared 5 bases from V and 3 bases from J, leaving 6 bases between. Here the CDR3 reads CASSQLTDTQYF. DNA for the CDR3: TGTGCCAGCAGTCAATTAACAGATACGCAGTATTTT. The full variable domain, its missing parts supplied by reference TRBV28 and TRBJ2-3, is DVKVTQSSRYLVKRTGEKVFLECVQDMDHENMFWYRQDPGLGLRLIYFSYDVKMKEKGDIPEGYSVSREKKERFSLILESASTNQTSMYLCASSQLTDTQYFGPGTRLTVL.

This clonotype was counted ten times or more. CDR3 protein: CASSESWRVTDTQYF. The DNA for the CDR3 is TGCGCCAGCAGTGAGTCGTGGAGAGTAACAGATACGCAGTATTTT. The rearrangement joins TRBV10-2 to TRBJ2-3; D not resolved. The CDR3 is made up of 15 amino acids. From germline, CDR1 is WSHSY and CDR2 SAAADI. Trimming took off 0 bases at V and 3 bases at J, with 10 bases between the two ends.

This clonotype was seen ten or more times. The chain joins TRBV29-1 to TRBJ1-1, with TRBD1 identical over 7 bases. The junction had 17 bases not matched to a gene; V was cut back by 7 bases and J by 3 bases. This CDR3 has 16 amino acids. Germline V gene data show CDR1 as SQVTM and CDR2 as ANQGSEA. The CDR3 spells CSGHPPSTGKDTEAFF. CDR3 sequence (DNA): TGCAGCGGACACCCCCCGTCGACAGGGAAGGACACTGAAGCTTTCTTT. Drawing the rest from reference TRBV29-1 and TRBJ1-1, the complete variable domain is SAVISQKPSRDICQRGTSLTIQCQVDSQVTMMFWYRQQPGQSLTLIATANQGSEATYESGFVIDKFPISRPNLTFSTLTVSNMSPEDSSIYLCSGHPPSTGKDTEAFFGQGTRLTVV.

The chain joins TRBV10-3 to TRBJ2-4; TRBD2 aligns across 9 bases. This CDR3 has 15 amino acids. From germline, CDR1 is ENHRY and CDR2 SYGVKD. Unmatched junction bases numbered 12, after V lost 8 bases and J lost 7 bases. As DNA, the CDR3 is TGTGCCATCGGGGGGGGTAGCGGGAGATGGAACATTCAGTACTTC. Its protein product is CAIGGGSGRWNIQYF.

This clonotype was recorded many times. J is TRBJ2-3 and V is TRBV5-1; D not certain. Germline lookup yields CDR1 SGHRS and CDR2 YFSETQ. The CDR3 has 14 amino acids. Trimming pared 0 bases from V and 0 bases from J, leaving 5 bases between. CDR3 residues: CASSLVISTDTQYF. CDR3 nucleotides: TGCGCCAGCAGCTTGGTCATTAGCACAGATACGCAGTATTTT.

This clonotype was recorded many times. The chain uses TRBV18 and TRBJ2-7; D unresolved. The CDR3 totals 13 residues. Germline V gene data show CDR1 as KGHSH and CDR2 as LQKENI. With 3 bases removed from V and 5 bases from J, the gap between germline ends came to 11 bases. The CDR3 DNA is TGTGCCAGCTCACCCCAGCAGAAGGACGAGCAGTACTTC. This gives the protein CASSPQQKDEQYF.

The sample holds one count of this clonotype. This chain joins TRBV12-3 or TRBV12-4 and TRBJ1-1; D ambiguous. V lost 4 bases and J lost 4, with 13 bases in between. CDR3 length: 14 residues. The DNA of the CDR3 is TGTGCCAGCAGTTGGTGGGGATGTGGCACTGAAGCTTTCTTT. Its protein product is CASSWWGCGTEAFF.

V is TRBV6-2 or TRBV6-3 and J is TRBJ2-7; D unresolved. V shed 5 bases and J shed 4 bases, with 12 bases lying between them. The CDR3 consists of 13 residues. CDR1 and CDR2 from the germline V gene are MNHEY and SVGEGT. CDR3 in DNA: TGTGCCAGCAGTGCCCTGACTTCTTACGAGCAGTACGTC. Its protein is CASSALTSYEQYV.

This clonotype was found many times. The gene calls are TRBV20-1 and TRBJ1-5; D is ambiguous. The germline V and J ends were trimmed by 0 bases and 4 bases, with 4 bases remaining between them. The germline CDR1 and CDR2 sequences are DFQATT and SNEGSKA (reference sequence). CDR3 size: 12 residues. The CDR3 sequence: CSARDPNQPQHF. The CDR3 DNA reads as TGCAGTGCTAGAGACCCTAATCAGCCCCAGCATTTT.

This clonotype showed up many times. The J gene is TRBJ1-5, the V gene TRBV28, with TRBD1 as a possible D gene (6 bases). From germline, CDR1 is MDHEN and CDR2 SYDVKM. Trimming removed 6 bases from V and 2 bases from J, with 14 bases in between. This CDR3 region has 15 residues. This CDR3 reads CASSLQGLGNQPQHF. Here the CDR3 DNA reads TGTGCCAGCAGCCTACAGGGTTTGGGCAATCAGCCCCAGCATTTT.